Listed here is a single T cell receptor (beta chain). At one boundary the junction diverges from the germline segment, which might be a read error. Together with a sample-barcoded 5' primer, a J-beta primer mix was included in a second PCR lasting roughly 6 to 12 cycles. Every cDNA molecule bore a tag from a template-switch adaptor containing 12 random nucleotides. TCRdb itself ran the 5' RACE reads through MiXCR, one entry per CDR3 protein. Among 1.5 million to 2 million distinct CDR3 sequences listed, over 25% were seen once. The germline CDR1 and CDR2 sequences are SGHDT and YYEEEE. This CDR3 is 14 amino acids long. The record originates from a study of blood T cells in healthy people across ages.

The receptor comes from a woman aged 25 to 39 in good health. The chain has TRBV5-6 and TRBJ2-5; TRBD2 is a possible D gene (6 bases). The sequenced sample was blood. The CDR3 DNA reads as TGTGCCAGCGGCTTGGCCCGTGGGGGGAAGACCCAGTACTTC. This codes for CASGLARGGKTQYF.